This T cell receptor (beta chain) came from a study of identical twins' blood T cells. One entry per CDR3 protein, called by TCRdb with MiXCR from the 5' RACE reads. The sample contains 300,000 to 450,000 distinct CDR3 sequences, roughly 30% of which appear only once. Trimming cost V 2 bases and J 2 bases, with 14 bases left between them. This CDR3 region has 16 residues. Germline CDR1 and CDR2: SGHNT and YENEEA. What was sequenced was PBMCs. The TCR comes from a woman aged 18-49 years in good health. The rearrangement links TRBV11-3 to TRBJ2-3, with D perhaps TRBD1 (5 bases). This CDR3 reads CASSLSQGATTDTQYF. The CDR3 nucleotides are TGTGCCAGCAGCTTAAGCCAGGGTGCAACCACAGATACGCAGTATTTT.